Listed below are T cell receptor beta chains from one sample, sequenced in a study of T cell changes during pregnancy in multiple sclerosis. The repertoire was sequenced with immunoSEQ multiplex PCR; TCRdb's copy has only in-frame clones and lacks some. Of 100,000 or so clones in the sample, 75% to 95% were seen once. Source: peripheral blood, taken in the second trimester of pregnancy. All receptors derive from a female donor with multiple sclerosis, enrolled in a pregnancy study. Each CDR3 is given with its conserved first and last residue. The D gene is left open where the match is weak. Size is omitted from some rows. Given values are once, few, many or a class for expanded clones.

TRBJ1-2	-	-	TRBV28	14	TGTGCCAGCGGCCTATTGGGCCTGGGCTATGGCTACACCTTC	CASGLLGLGYGYTF
TRBJ1-1	-	-	TRBV19	13	TGTGCCAGTAGTATTACACGGAACACTGAAGCTTTCTTT	CASSITRNTEAFF
TRBJ1-2	-	TRBD1	TRBV28	12	TGTGCCAGCAGTACAGGGGAGAGAGGCTACACCTTC	CASSTGERGYTF
TRBJ1-1	-	-	TRBV25-1	13	TGTGCCAGCAGGTGGGGGGGGAACACTGAAGCTTTCTTT	CASRWGGNTEAFF
TRBJ2-7	-	-	TRBV5-1	12	TGCGCCAGCAAAGATACGGGGGACGAGCAGTACTTC	CASKDTGDEQYF
TRBJ1-1	-	-	TRBV4-2	17	TGTGCCAGCAGCCAAGATACCCTTGACAGTACGAACACTGAAGCTTTCTTT	CASSQDTLDSTNTEAFF
TRBJ2-7	-	TRBD2	TRBV9	15	TGTGCCAGCAGCGCCTTGGTGGGCGGGAGAAACGAGCAGTACTTC	CASSALVGGRNEQYF
TRBJ2-1	once	-	TRBV10-3	12	TGTGCCATCAGTGACCCCGGAGGTGAGCAGTTCTTC	CAISDPGGEQFF
TRBJ2-2	once	TRBD2	TRBV28	16	TGTGCCAGCAGTTTTCTAGCGGGAGGATACACCGGGGAGCTGTTTTTT	CASSFLAGGYTGELFF
TRBJ2-7	-	TRBD1	TRBV5-1	13	TGCGCCAGCAGCTTGGGGACAGGGCGCGAGCAGTACTTC	CASSLGTGREQYF
TRBJ2-5	-	-	TRBV5-6	15	TGTGCCAGCAGCCTACAGCGACAGAAAAAAGAGACCCAGTACTTC	CASSLQRQKKETQYF
TRBJ2-3	once	TRBD2	TRBV14	19	TGTGCCAGCAGCCAAGGAAGGCTAGCGGGAGGGCATAGCACAGATACGCAGTATTTT	CASSQGRLAGGHSTDTQYF
TRBJ1-4	-	TRBD1	TRBV4-2	18	TGTGCCAGCAGCCTCGGCCAGGGACAGGGAATCGCTAATGAAAAACTGTTTTTT	CASSLGQGQGIANEKLFF
TRBJ2-7	once	-	TRBV6-5	13	TGTGCCAGCAGTCGTGGACTAATCTACGAGCAGTACTTC	CASSRGLIYEQYF
TRBJ2-3	-	TRBD2	TRBV7-2	16	TGTGCCAGCAGCTCTACCCTGGGAGCGGGGAGTGATACGCAGTATTTT	CASSSTLGAGSDTQYF
TRBJ2-1	once	TRBD2	TRBV28	14	TGTGCCAGCACCGATACTAGCGGGAGGGGTGAGCAGTTCTTC	CASTDTSGRGEQFF
TRBJ1-5	-	-	TRBV6-1	14	TGTGCCAGCTCGGGGTCCACGACGAATCAGCCCCAGCATTTT	CASSGSTTNQPQHF
TRBJ2-1	-	TRBD2	TRBV7-9	15	TGTGCCAGCAGGGGAGGGAGGGCTGACTACAATGAGCAGTTCTTC	CASRGGRADYNEQFF
TRBJ2-7	-	-	TRBV5-1	15	TGCGCCAGCAGCTTGGTAGGCTCTAGCCAGTACGAGCAGTACTTC	CASSLVGSSQYEQYF
TRBJ2-1	few	TRBD1	TRBV29-1	12	TGCAGCGCCATGGGACAGAGAAATGAGCAGTTCTTC	CSAMGQRNEQFF
TRBJ2-3	-	-	TRBV5-1	14	TGCGCCAGCAGCTTAGAACGCATCGCCGGTACGCAGTATTTT	CASSLERIAGTQYF
TRBJ2-7	-	TRBD1	TRBV27	15	TGTGCCAGCAGTTTATCGGGGACAGTGTCCTACGAGCAGTACTTC	CASSLSGTVSYEQYF
TRBJ2-7	-	-	TRBV28	19	TGTGCCAGCAGTCCCCTAACAATGACAGGTATTGAGGCCCCCGGCGAGCAGTACTTC	CASSPLTMTGIEAPGEQYF
TRBJ1-1	-	-	TRBV5-5	14	TGTGCCAGCAGCCTGGGGCCCCCGAACACTGAAGCTTTCTTT	CASSLGPPNTEAFF
TRBJ2-5	-	-	TRBV28	16	TGTGCCAGCAGCCCTCGATTGGGGACACCCCAAGAGACCCAGTACTTC	CASSPRLGTPQETQYF
TRBJ2-3	-	TRBD2	TRBV5-6	14	TGTGCCAGCAGCCTCGGACTAGCGACCGATACGCAGTATTTT	CASSLGLATDTQYF
TRBJ1-5	once	-	TRBV7-2	14	TGTGCCAGCAGCTTACAGTCGAGCAATCAGCCCCAGCATTTT	CASSLQSSNQPQHF
TRBJ1-1	once	-	TRBV6-5	13	TGTGCCAGCAGTTACGCGGGGAACACTGAAGCTTTCTTT	CASSYAGNTEAFF
TRBJ2-2	-	-	TRBV19	14	TGTGCCAGTAGCCAGGGACTTCACACCGGGGAGCTGTTTTTT	CASSQGLHTGELFF
TRBJ1-1	-	-	TRBV5-6	12	TGTGCTTCGGCGGGGGCTGACGCTGAAGCTTTCTTT	CASAGADAEAFF
TRBJ2-1	-	TRBD1	TRBV28	14	TGTGCCAGCAGTGAGGCGAGGGGGCAAAATGAGCAGTTCTTC	CASSEARGQNEQFF